This T cell receptor (beta chain) was sequenced for a study of CD8 T cells in ankylosing spondylitis. General study results and limits: Ankylosing spondylitis blood seemed to carry a telltale TCR beta motif made of fewer than 10 highly homologous variants.

The ends were cut back, 2 bases at V and 3 bases at J, with 8 bases in the middle. Looked up from germline, CDR1 is SGHRS and CDR2 is YFSETQ. This CDR3 region has 13 residues. TCRdb reanalysed the 5' RACE reads using MiXCR and keeps one entry per CDR3 protein. The sample yields 700,000 to 1,000,000 distinct CDR3 sequences, approximately 12% seen once. Only a few counts were recorded for this clonotype. Its matching antigen is unknown. The specimen was blood, either unsorted or a sorted T cell fraction (not recorded which). The J gene is TRBJ2-5, the V gene TRBV5-1; D ambiguous. The TCR was taken from a male donor with ankylosing spondylitis. CDR3 DNA sequence: TGCGCCAGCAGCTTAAGTATAGAAGAGACCCAGTACTTC. Its protein product is CASSLSIEETQYF.